A few counts support the clone carrying this TCR beta chain. One end of the junction does not line up with germline, which may come from a read error. The CDR3 spans 14 residues. Per germline, CDR1 SGHVS and CDR2 FQNEAQ. PCR was performed a second time for about 7 to 12 cycles using a sample-barcoded 5' primer and a J-beta primer mix. TCRdb processed the 5' RACE reads anew with MiXCR; each CDR3 protein has one entry. The table has roughly 1,000,000 distinct CDR3 sequences, 20% to 25% seen once. This record comes from a study of blood T cells in healthy people across ages. These data were likewise used in another study, on T cells of mothers and their children.

The sample comprised blood. This chain links TRBV7-8 with TRBJ2-1, with TRBD1 identical over 10 bases. The receptor's source is a girl under 10 years old in good health. CDR3 nucleotide sequence: TGTGCCAGCAGCTCCGGGACAGGGGCTACTGAGCAGCTCTTC. It translates to CASSSGTGATEQLF.